These 19 T cell receptor beta chains originate from one sample sequenced in a study of regulatory T cells in long-lasting Graves disease. CDR3 regions were amplified by Arm-PCR using iRepertoire HTBI primers to build TCR beta libraries. One entry per CDR3 protein results from TCRdb running MiXCR on the multiplex PCR reads. This sample has approximately 400,000 distinct CDR3 sequences, with about 10% found just once. As for time point: newly diagnosed GD, antithyroid drugs for less than 3 months. The TCR library was prepared using RNA isolated from PBMCs. This sample was also put to use in a study of T cells in Graves' hyperthyroidism and ophthalmopathy.

The input for sequencing was peripheral blood mononuclear cells (PBMCs), taken at new diagnosis, from a patient treated with antithyroid drugs. These TCRs come from a woman between 18 and 30 years old with Graves disease.

Regarding this clonotype: A far larger clone differs by one base, so this is likely a read error. The rearrangement joins TRBV3-1 to TRBJ2-4, with 8 bases that match TRBD2. This CDR3 is 15 amino acids long. In germline, CDR1 is LGHDT, CDR2 YNNKEL (reference sequence). J was trimmed by 13 bases and V by 4 bases; bases with no gene match: 15. As DNA, the CDR3 is TGTGCCAGCAGCCGTCCAGATCGGGGGGGGTGGCGGCAGTACTTC. Amino acids: CASSRPDRGGWRQYF. Looking up the rest from reference TRBV3-1 and TRBJ2-4 gives the full variable domain: DTAVSQTPKYLVTQMGNDKSIKCEQNLGHDTMYWYKQDSKKFLKIMFSYNNKELIINETVPNRFSPKSPDKAHLNLHINSLELGDSAVYFCASSRPDRGGWRQYFGAGTRLSVL.

In its sample, this clonotype was seen a few times. The J gene is TRBJ1-3, the V gene TRBV6-5; D unclear. CDR3 length equals 16 residues. The V gene's germline CDR1 is MNHEY and CDR2 SVGAGI. V lost 4 bases, J lost 0 bases, and 13 bases lay in between. The CDR3 sequence: CASSSAMGFSGNTIYF. In DNA form, the CDR3 reads TGTGCCAGCAGTTCCGCCATGGGATTCTCTGGAAACACCATATATTTT.

This chain connects TRBV7-9 to TRBJ1-2; 10 nucleotides align to TRBD1. The CDR3 length is 15 residues. CDR1 SEHNR and CDR2 FQNEAQ come from the germline V gene (reference sequence). V gave up 0 bases and J gave up 7 bases; unmatched junction bases: 5. This CDR3 reads CASSLARQGARGYTF. The DNA for the CDR3 is TGTGCCAGCAGCTTAGCCCGACAGGGGGCACGTGGCTACACCTTC.

This clonotype came up many times. This sequence joins TRBV14 and TRBJ1-1, with a weak D call TRBD1 (6 bases). In germline, CDR1 is SGHDN, CDR2 FVKESK. The CDR3 covers 14 residues. Trimming cost V 2 bases and J 1 base, with 8 bases left between them. Here the CDR3 reads CASSQLGGNTEAFF. In DNA, the CDR3 is TGTGCCAGCAGCCAATTAGGGGGGAACACTGAAGCTTTCTTT.

This clonotype was observed at least ten times. The chain combines TRBV6-1 with TRBJ2-3; no definite D call. With 8 bases removed from V and 2 bases from J, the gap between germline ends came to 11 bases. The CDR3 loop spans 13 amino acids. Germline assignment: CDR1 MNHNS and CDR2 SASEGT. CDR3 sequence reads: CASGGGDTDTQYF. CDR3 sequence (DNA): TGTGCCAGCGGCGGCGGAGACACAGATACGCAGTATTTT.

This clonotype was observed many times. V and J are TRBV6-5 and TRBJ1-2, with D uncertain. CDR3 length equals 13 residues. The V gene's germline CDR1 is MNHEY and CDR2 SVGAGI. V was shortened by 2 bases and J by 5 bases, with 9 bases between the two germline ends. The chain's CDR3 is CASSYILGYGYTF. The CDR3 DNA follows: TGTGCCAGCAGTTACATTTTGGGTTATGGCTACACCTTC.

A word on this clonotype: A much larger clone is a single base away; this may be a read error. The chain joins TRBV6-2 or TRBV6-3 to TRBJ1-5; 7 bases line up with TRBD1. This CDR3 comprises 14 residues. Germline lookup yields CDR1 MNHEY and CDR2 SVGEGT. J gave up 9 bases and V 5 bases, and 10 bases lay outside the gene matches. CDR3 coding DNA: TGTGCCAGCAGTGGTCGACAGGGCTATCGGCCCCAGCATTTT. This codes for CASSGRQGYRPQHF.

This clonotype was picked up a small number of times. V usage is TRBV9 and J usage is TRBJ1-3; D ambiguous. Germline V gives CDR1 SGDLS, CDR2 YYNGEE. The CDR3 has 15 amino acids. The V gene lost 4 bases and the J gene lost 0 bases, with 11 bases spanning the gap. CDR3 nucleotides: TGTGCCAGCAGCCCCTACCTTACCTCTGGAAACACCATATATTTT. This translates into CASSPYLTSGNTIYF.

The V call is TRBV7-3, the J call TRBJ2-1; D is possibly TRBD1 (5 bases). CDR3 length: 14 residues. Trimming left V 5 bases short and J 5 bases short, with 13 bases between. Germline CDR1 is SGHTA and CDR2 is FQGTGA. CDR3 loop: CASSLPTVNNEQFF. CDR3 coding DNA: TGTGCCAGCAGCCTTCCGACAGTAAACAATGAGCAGTTCTTC.

This clonotype has at least ten counts. This chain uses TRBV6-1 with TRBJ1-1, with TRBD1 as a possible D gene (5 bases). CDR3 length equals 12 residues. Germline V gives CDR1 MNHNS, CDR2 SASEGT. Trimming cost V 6 bases and J 11 bases, with 16 bases left between them. The DNA for the CDR3 is TGTGCCAGCAGGCTGGGACTTGAGGCGGCTTTCTTT. Residues: CASRLGLEAAFF.

The chain couples TRBV7-2 to TRBJ1-1; D unresolved. In germline, CDR1 is SGHTA, CDR2 FQGNSA. The CDR3 runs 15 residues. V lost 5 bases, J lost 0 bases, and 13 bases lay in between. Here the CDR3 DNA reads TGTGCCAGCAGCCATAGTGGCACTATGAACACTGAAGCTTTCTTT. It yields the protein CASSHSGTMNTEAFF.

This clonotype came up many times. The chain couples TRBV6-5 to TRBJ2-2; the match to TRBD2 covers 15 bases. This CDR3 is 20 amino acids long. The ends lost 2 bases at V and 4 bases at J; junction bases unmatched: 11. Per the germline V gene, CDR1 is MNHEY and CDR2 is SVGAGI. The DNA for the CDR3 is TGTGCCAGCAGTTACACACCCGGGACTAGCGGGGGGCCCGGCACCGGGGAGCTGTTTTTT. It yields the protein CASSYTPGTSGGPGTGELFF.

This clonotype was found many times. The rearrangement links TRBV7-9 to TRBJ2-2, with 7 bases fitting TRBD2. In germline, CDR1 is SEHNR, CDR2 FQNEAQ (reference sequence). Trimming took 6 bases from V and 7 from J; bases not matched to a gene: 8. The length of the CDR3 is 14 residues. As DNA, the CDR3 is TGTGCCAGCAGTCCGACTAGCTTTCACGGGGAGCTGTTTTTT. This sequence encodes CASSPTSFHGELFF.

The CDR3 sequence is CSATQTEVTEAFF. The CDR3 DNA sequence: TGCAGTGCTACCCAGACAGAGGTCACTGAAGCTTTCTTT. The chain combines TRBV20-1 with TRBJ1-1, with D perhaps TRBD1 (5 bases). This CDR3 is built from 13 residues. The germline V and J ends were trimmed by 4 bases and 4 bases, with 13 bases remaining between them. CDR1 is DFQATT and CDR2 is SNEGSKA in the germline V gene (reference sequence).

This clonotype was seen a handful of times. This chain joins TRBV12-3 or TRBV12-4 and TRBJ2-1, with D perhaps matching TRBD1 (5 bases). The CDR3 has 15 residues. Trimming stripped 5 bases from V and 9 bases from J, with 20 bases between. The CDR3, as DNA: TGTGCCAGCAGTATAAGGGGTGCCCGCGGTAGTGAGCAGTTCTTC. Amino acids: CASSIRGARGSEQFF.

This clonotype was seen at least ten times. The chain combines TRBV30 with TRBJ1-1; D remains unclear. CDR3 length equals 14 residues. The V gene's germline CDR1 is GTSNPN and CDR2 SVGIG (reference sequence). The germline V and J ends were trimmed by 4 bases and 0 bases, with 12 bases remaining between them. CDR3 nucleotides: TGTGCCTGGATAGCAAGGGAGATGAACACTGAAGCTTTCTTT. It encodes CAWIAREMNTEAFF. The entire variable domain, with the rest obtained from reference TRBV30 and TRBJ1-1, is as follows: SQTIHQWPATLVQPVGSPLSLECTVEGTSNPNLYWYRQAAGRGLQLLFYSVGIGQISSEVPQNLSASRPQDRQFILSSKKLLLSDSGFYLCAWIAREMNTEAFFGQGTRLTVV.

This clonotype was recorded many times. The J gene is TRBJ2-3, the V gene TRBV29-1; tentatively, D is TRBD2 (5 bases). V lost 8 bases to trimming and J lost 4 bases, with 10 bases between them. The germline V gene encodes CDR1 SQVTM and CDR2 ANQGSEA. The CDR3 length is 11 residues. CDR3 in amino acids: CSPTRADTQYF. DNA for the CDR3: TGCAGCCCCACGAGGGCAGATACGCAGTATTTT.

This clonotype has a count of ten or more. V gene TRBV28 combines with J gene TRBJ1-2; D might be TRBD1 (6 bases). V was trimmed by 5 bases and J by 7 bases, leaving 20 bases between them. This CDR3 is built from 15 residues. Per germline, CDR1 MDHEN and CDR2 SYDVKM. CDR3 region: CASSPVSRGLSGYTF. For the CDR3, the DNA is TGTGCCAGCAGTCCCGTCTCGCGGGGGCTGTCTGGCTACACCTTC.

At least ten counts were recorded for this clonotype. The rearrangement links TRBV2 to TRBJ2-2; 9 nucleotides match TRBD1. This CDR3 has 14 amino acids. With V trimmed by 7 bases and J by 5 bases, 5 bases remained unmatched. Germline V CDR1 and CDR2: SNHLY, FYNNEI. CDR3 protein: CASIQGALTGELFF. The CDR3 coding sequence is TGTGCCAGCATACAGGGGGCTTTGACCGGGGAGCTGTTTTTT.